This TCR beta chain emerged from a study of T-cell reconstitution after alpha-beta-depleted transplantation in children. Regarding the study as a whole: Several hundred expanded graft clones reportedly were the source of alpha-beta T cells about two months after transplant. Some patients' high day-60 TCRbeta diversity was attributed to recipient cells surviving conditioning. T-cell counts and diversity at one year post-transplant came mainly from newly produced T cells.

In germline, CDR1 is LNHDA, CDR2 SQIVND (reference sequence). The CDR3 has 14 amino acids. Losses at the gene ends were 4 bases for V and 7 bases for J; bases not matched to a gene: 7. Preparation of the TCRbeta library was carried out with unique molecular identifiers. TCRdb used MiXCR to reprocess the PCR reads, holding one entry per CDR3 protein. The sample lists approximately 430,000 distinct CDR3 sequences; around 15% were seen once. Notes on this clonotype: The antigen is unknown.

This chain joins TRBV19 and TRBJ1-5, with 7 bases lining up with TRBD1. Sequencing was performed on PBMCs, mostly from graft donor cells, taken 360 days after TCRalphabeta/CD19-depleted stem cell transplant. This TCR was sampled from a boy in the first two years of life who had a stem cell transplant for Wiskott-Aldrich syndrome, so the T cells may come from the graft donor. CDR3 DNA: TGTGCCAGTAGTAAGCGACAGGGTGGACAGCCCCAGCATTTT. Encoded protein: CASSKRQGGQPQHF.